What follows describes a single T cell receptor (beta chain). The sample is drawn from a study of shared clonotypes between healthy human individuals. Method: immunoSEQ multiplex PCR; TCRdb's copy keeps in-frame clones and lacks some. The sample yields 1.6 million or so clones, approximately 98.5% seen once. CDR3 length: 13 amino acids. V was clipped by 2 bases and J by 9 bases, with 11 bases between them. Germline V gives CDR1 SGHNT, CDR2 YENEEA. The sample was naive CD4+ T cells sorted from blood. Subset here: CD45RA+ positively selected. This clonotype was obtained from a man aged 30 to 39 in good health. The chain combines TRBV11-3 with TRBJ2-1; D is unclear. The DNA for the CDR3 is TGTGCCAGCAGCTTAAAATATCCGGGTGAGCAGTTCTTC. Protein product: CASSLKYPGEQFF.